This TCR beta chain was identified in a study of blood T cell repertoires in COVID-19. The wider study: From the United States, Italy and Spain came samples of acute and convalescent COVID-19. Nucleic acid was either cDNA or gDNA, and it came from T cells, B-cell-depleted T cells, or PBMCs.

The ends lost 0 bases at V and 4 bases at J; junction bases unmatched: 7. Germline CDR1 reads GTSNPN; CDR2 reads SVGIG (reference sequence). The CDR3 runs 16 residues. Authors' processing steps: Reference gene primers were amplified, and this amplification served to estimate nucleated cell counts. Method: immunoSEQ multiplex PCR; TCRdb's copy keeps in-frame clones and lacks some. D and trimming were read from the DNA, whereas the V and J calls and clone size are those reported in that table. This sample carries 200,000 or so clones, 79% of them seen once, and the ten largest clones take around 16%. The sample consisted of peripheral blood. This sequence joins TRBV30 and TRBJ2-5; 11 bases are shared with TRBD1. The origin of this receptor is a man between 60 and 70 years old with active or convalescent COVID-19. Here the CDR3 reads CAWSVRTGGEGETQYF. CDR3 sequence (DNA): TGTGCCTGGAGTGTACGGACAGGGGGCGAGGGAGAGACCCAGTACTTC.